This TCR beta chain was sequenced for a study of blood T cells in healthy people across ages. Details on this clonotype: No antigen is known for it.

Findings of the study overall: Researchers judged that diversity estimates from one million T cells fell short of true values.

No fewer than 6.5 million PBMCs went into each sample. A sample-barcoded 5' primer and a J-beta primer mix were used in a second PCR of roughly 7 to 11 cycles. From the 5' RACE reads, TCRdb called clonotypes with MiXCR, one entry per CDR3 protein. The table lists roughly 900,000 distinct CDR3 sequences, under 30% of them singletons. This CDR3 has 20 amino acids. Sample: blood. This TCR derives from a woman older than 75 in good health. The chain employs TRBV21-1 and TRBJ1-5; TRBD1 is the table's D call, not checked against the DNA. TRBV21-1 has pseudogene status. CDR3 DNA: TGTGCCAGCAGCAAAAGTGTACGGGGCAGGCCTACTTCAAGGAATCAGCCCCAGCATTTT. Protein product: CASSKSVRGRPTSRNQPQHF.